This T cell receptor (beta chain) stems from a study of blood T cell repertoires in COVID-19. Study details: Both acute and convalescent COVID-19 samples were obtained from the United States, Italy and Spain. T cells, B-cell-depleted T cells, or PBMCs supplied cDNA or gDNA.

Original analysis: Amplification of reference gene primers provided the estimated nucleated cell counts. Measured with immunoSEQ multiplex PCR; TCRdb has only the in-frame clones, and not every one. V and J calls and clone size are given by that table; D and trimming were obtained from the DNA. The data contain about 300,000 clones, around 84% of them singletons. Germline V gene data show CDR1 as SGHDN and CDR2 as FVKESK. This CDR3 contains 19 residues. Losses at the gene ends were 4 bases for V and 5 bases for J; bases not matched to a gene: 22. The TCR was taken from a man in his 70s with acute or convalescent COVID-19. Source material: peripheral blood. V is TRBV14 and J is TRBJ1-1, with 7 positions matching TRBD1. This CDR3 is CASSLADRVRLRSGTEAFF. CDR3 bases: TGTGCCAGCAGCCTCGCCGACAGGGTGCGGTTACGTTCGGGAACTGAAGCTTTCTTT.